Each of the 18 T cell receptor beta chains below was sequenced from the same sample in a study of blood T cell repertoires in COVID-19. Some clones are missing from TCRdb's copy, which holds only in-frame ones; the method was immunoSEQ multiplex PCR. The repertoire holds a few hundred thousand clones, with over 75% as singletons. Sequences were obtained from PBMCs or T cells enriched from blood (not recorded which). The receptor source for this set is a woman aged 18-29 years who had recovered from COVID-19.

This clone was detected only a few times. J is TRBJ2-1 and V is TRBV11-1, with 8 bases lining up with TRBD2. Germline V gene lookup returns CDR1 SGHAT and CDR2 FQDESV (reference sequence). There are 13 residues in the CDR3. With V trimmed by 5 bases and J by 6 bases, 3 bases remained unmatched. CDR3 residues: CASSTGTSNEQFF. CDR3 coding DNA: TGTGCCAGCAGCACCGGGACTAGCAATGAGCAGTTCTTC.

The chain's CDR3 is CASSGQGAIGYTF. DNA for the CDR3: TGTGCCAGCAGCGGACAGGGGGCAATTGGCTACACCTTC. This chain joins TRBV6-5 and TRBJ1-2; 11 bases align to TRBD1. CDR3 length equals 13 residues. From germline, CDR1 is MNHEY and CDR2 SVGAGI. V dropped 6 bases and J dropped 7; count of bases not matched to a gene: 4.

The chain couples TRBV11-2 to TRBJ2-7, with 14 bases fitting TRBD2. CDR3 length: 15 residues. V lost 5 bases to trimming and J lost 3 bases; unmatched junction nucleotides: 3. Germline V CDR1 and CDR2: SGHAT, FQNNGV. The CDR3 sequence: CASSRTSGGLYEQYF. The CDR3 DNA sequence: TGTGCCAGCAGCAGGACTAGCGGGGGGCTCTACGAGCAGTACTTC.

This clone was seen just once. The chain has TRBV4-2 and TRBJ1-1, with D perhaps TRBD1 (6 bases). V lost 4 bases to trimming and J lost 4 bases, with 13 bases between them. The germline CDR1 and CDR2 sequences are LGHNA and YNFKEQ. The length of the CDR3 is 14 residues. In DNA, the CDR3 is TGTGCCAGCAGCCGGAGGGGGGGAAGCACTGAAGCTTTCTTT. As protein: CASSRRGGSTEAFF.

The rearrangement uses TRBV4-1 and TRBJ2-5; possibly TRBD1 for D (6 bases). Between the trimmed V and J ends, which lost 0 bases and 5 bases, there was a span of 10 bases. CDR3 length: 14 residues. In germline, CDR1 is MGHRA, CDR2 YSYEKL. The CDR3 loop reads CASSQESGAETQYF. The CDR3, as DNA: TGCGCCAGCAGCCAAGAGTCAGGGGCCGAGACCCAGTACTTC.

J is TRBJ1-5 and V is TRBV4-1, with 7 positions matching TRBD1. Germline CDR1 is MGHRA and CDR2 is YSYEKL. This CDR3 comprises 19 residues. V was clipped by 3 bases and J by 3 bases; unmatched bases: 17. The CDR3 DNA follows: TGCGCCAGCAGCCAGGGGGCTGTGAGGGGGCGGAGGCTCAATCAGCCCCAGCATTTT. It translates to CASSQGAVRGRRLNQPQHF.

As DNA, the CDR3 is TGCAGCGTTGATTACCCAGCGGGGACCTACGAGCAGTACTTC. It codes for CSVDYPAGTYEQYF. This chain links TRBV29-1 with TRBJ2-7; 7 bases are a match to TRBD2. CDR1 SQVTM and CDR2 ANQGSEA come from the germline V gene. Unmatched junction bases numbered 7, after V lost 3 bases and J lost 2 bases. The CDR3 has 14 residues.

The chain joins TRBV7-8 to TRBJ1-6; the match to TRBD1 covers 7 bases. The V segment lost 5 bases and the J segment 0 bases; nucleotides outside the gene matches: 13. The CDR3 sequence is 19 residues long. Per germline, CDR1 SGHVS and CDR2 FQNEAQ. DNA of the CDR3: TGTGCCAGCAGCCTCGGACAGGCTATTCAGAGCTCCTATAATTCACCCCTCCACTTT. This encodes CASSLGQAIQSSYNSPLHF.

This rearrangement joins TRBV24-1 to TRBJ1-1; no reliable D call. Trimming left V 4 bases short and J 4 bases short, with 12 bases between. The length of the CDR3 is 14 residues. Germline V gives CDR1 KGHDR, CDR2 SFDVKD. This CDR3 is CATSDQDTRTEAFF. DNA of the CDR3: TGTGCCACCAGTGACCAAGACACTCGCACTGAAGCTTTCTTT.

The V gene is TRBV6-5, the J gene TRBJ2-5; 7 bases line up with TRBD2. V lost 8 bases, J lost 0 bases, and 3 bases stayed unmatched. Germline V gives CDR1 MNHEY, CDR2 SVGAGI. CDR3 length: 13 amino acids. The CDR3 DNA reads TGTGCCAGCCAACTAGCGTACCAAGAGACCCAGTACTTC. Translated, it gives CASQLAYQETQYF.

The chain carries TRBV30 and TRBJ2-3, with D possibly matching TRBD2 (6 bases). The CDR3 consists of 13 residues. The germline CDR1 and CDR2 sequences are GTSNPN and SVGIG (reference sequence). Trimming cost V 3 bases and J 4 bases, with 11 bases left between them. This chain's CDR3 is CAWSRGTSDTQYF. In DNA form, the CDR3 reads TGTGCCTGGAGCCGGGGGACCTCAGATACGCAGTATTTT. Variable domain in full (rest from reference TRBV30 and TRBJ2-3): SQTIHQWPATLVQPVGSPLSLECTVEGTSNPNLYWYRQAAGRGLQLLFYSVGIGQISSEVPQNLSASRPQDRQFILSSKKLLLSDSGFYLCAWSRGTSDTQYFGPGTRLTVL.

This clone was counted between two and nine times. The CDR3 coding sequence is TGTGCCAGCAGTGAATTCGGGGGGAGCACAGATACGCAGTATTTT. Translation gives CASSEFGGSTDTQYF. V gene TRBV25-1 combines with J gene TRBJ2-3, with TRBD2 identical over 7 bases. J lost 0 bases, V lost 1 base, and 1 base had no gene match. CDR1 MGHDK and CDR2 SYGVNS come from the germline V gene. The CDR3 sequence is 15 residues long. The complete variable domain, with remaining parts taken from reference TRBV25-1 and TRBJ2-3, reads EADIYQTPRYLVIGTGKKITLECSQTMGHDKMYWYQQDPGMELHLIHYSYGVNSTEKGDLSSESTVSRIRTEHFPLTLESARPSHTSQYLCASSEFGGSTDTQYFGPGTRLTVL.

The V gene is TRBV28, the J gene TRBJ2-3; 7 nucleotides match TRBD2. From germline, CDR1 is MDHEN and CDR2 SYDVKM. The ends lost 7 bases at V and 2 bases at J; junction bases unmatched: 6. CDR3 size: 14 residues. CDR3 sequence (DNA): TGTGCCAGCAACCCGGGGGGTTTCACAGATACGCAGTATTTT. Amino acids: CASNPGGFTDTQYF.

The chain carries TRBV12-3 or TRBV12-4 and TRBJ2-7; no definite D call. Trimming took 6 bases from V and 1 from J, leaving 7 bases between them. This CDR3 has 12 residues. For the CDR3, the DNA is TGTGCCAGCAGCCGAGAGTCCTACGAGCAGTACTTC. Translated, it gives CASSRESYEQYF.

V gene TRBV2 combines with J gene TRBJ2-4, with a weak D call TRBD2 (6 bases). V was clipped by 8 bases and J by 0 bases, with 14 bases between them. The CDR3 loop spans 15 amino acids. The V gene's germline CDR1 is SNHLY and CDR2 FYNNEI. CDR3 protein: CASGAGLVAKNIQYF. In nucleotides, the CDR3 is TGTGCCAGCGGCGCGGGGTTGGTAGCCAAAAACATTCAGTACTTC.

The V call is TRBV6-5, the J call TRBJ2-7; D is perhaps TRBD2 (5 bases). The ends were cut back, 5 bases at V and 7 bases at J, with 18 bases in the middle. The CDR3 totals 14 residues. Germline assignment: CDR1 MNHEY and CDR2 SVGAGI. The DNA for the CDR3 is TGTGCCAGCAGTCCCCACTATGGGAGACGGGAGCAGTACTTC. This codes for CASSPHYGRREQYF.

The V and J genes are TRBV9 and TRBJ1-5; D uncertain. The CDR3 consists of 12 residues. The germline V gene has CDR1 SGDLS and CDR2 YYNGEE. V lost 3 bases to trimming and J lost 4 bases, with 5 bases between them. CDR3 loop: CASSAGNQPQHF. CDR3 bases: TGTGCCAGCAGCGCCGGTAATCAGCCCCAGCATTTT.

The chain carries TRBV11-2 and TRBJ1-4, with a weak D call TRBD1 (5 bases). The V gene's germline CDR1 is SGHAT and CDR2 FQNNGV. This CDR3 is built from 16 residues. The V end lost 4 bases, the J end lost 6 bases, and 18 bases lay between the germline ends. Here the CDR3 DNA reads TGTGCCAGCAGCTGGGGGAGGGTCAGTCGGGATGAAAAACTGTTTTTT. This gives the protein CASSWGRVSRDEKLFF.